This TCR beta chain was observed in a study of blood T cells in healthy people across ages. Overall study: Template switching caught about one barcoded beta molecule for each two T cells. Study-wide findings and caveats: Observed TCR beta diversity per million T cells went down as age went up. This fall followed a roughly linear course with age.

The authors ran a second PCR of about 7 to 12 cycles using a sample-barcoded 5' primer and a J-beta primer mix. In TCRdb, the 5' RACE reads were re-called with MiXCR into one record per CDR3 protein. This sample yields over 1,500,000 distinct CDR3 sequences, of which about 39% are seen a single time; 23% belongs to the top ten. The CDR3 contains 13 residues. The V gene's germline CDR1 is LGHNA and CDR2 YSLEER. V lost 0 bases, J lost 9 bases, and 11 bases lay in between. Individuals who donated were healthy Caucasians from Russia aged about 6 to 100. Extraction of total RNA produced a minimum of 6 micrograms from each sample. This clonotype was recorded only once. What it binds is unknown.

Sequencing used blood. J is TRBJ1-1 and V is TRBV4-3; no definite D call. The sequence came from a human donor in good health. CDR3 amino acids: CASSQETRAKAFF. For the CDR3, the DNA is TGCGCCAGCAGCCAAGAAACCCGGGCTAAAGCTTTCTTT.